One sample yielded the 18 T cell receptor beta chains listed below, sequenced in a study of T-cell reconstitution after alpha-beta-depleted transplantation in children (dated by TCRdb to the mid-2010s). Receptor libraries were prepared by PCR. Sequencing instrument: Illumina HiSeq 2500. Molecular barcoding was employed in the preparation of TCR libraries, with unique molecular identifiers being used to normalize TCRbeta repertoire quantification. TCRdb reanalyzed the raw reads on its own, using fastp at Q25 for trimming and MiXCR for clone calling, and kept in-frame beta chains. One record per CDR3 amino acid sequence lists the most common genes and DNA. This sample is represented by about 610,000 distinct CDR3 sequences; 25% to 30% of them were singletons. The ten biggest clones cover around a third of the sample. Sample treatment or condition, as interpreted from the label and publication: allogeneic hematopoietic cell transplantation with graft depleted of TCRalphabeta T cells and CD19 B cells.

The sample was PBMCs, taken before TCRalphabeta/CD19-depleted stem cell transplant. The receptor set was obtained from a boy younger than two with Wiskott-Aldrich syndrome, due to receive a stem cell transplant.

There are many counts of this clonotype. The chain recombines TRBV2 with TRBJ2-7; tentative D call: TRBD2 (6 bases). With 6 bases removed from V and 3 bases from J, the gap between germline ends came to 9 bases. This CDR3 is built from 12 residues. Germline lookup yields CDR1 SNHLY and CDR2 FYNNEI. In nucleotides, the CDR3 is TGTGCCAGCAGAGGCGGGAACTACGAGCAGTACTTC. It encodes CASRGGNYEQYF.

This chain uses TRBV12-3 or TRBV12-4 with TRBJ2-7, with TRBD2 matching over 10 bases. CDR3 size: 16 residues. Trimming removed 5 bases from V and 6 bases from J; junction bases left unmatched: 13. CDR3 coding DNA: TGTGCCAGCAGTCTCCTAGGGGCTAGCGGGAGTCGCGAGCAGTACTTC. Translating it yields CASSLLGASGSREQYF.

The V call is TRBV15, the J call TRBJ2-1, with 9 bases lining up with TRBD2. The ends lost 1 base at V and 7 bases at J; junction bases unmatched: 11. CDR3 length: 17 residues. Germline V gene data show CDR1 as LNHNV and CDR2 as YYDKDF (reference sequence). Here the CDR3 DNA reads TGTGCCACCAGCAGAGCATACGGCGGCGGGAGGGGAAATGAGCAGTTCTTC. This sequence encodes CATSRAYGGGRGNEQFF. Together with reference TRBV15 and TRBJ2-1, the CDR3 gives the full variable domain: DAMVIQNPRYQVTQFGKPVTLSCSQTLNHNVMYWYQQKSSQAPKLLFHYYDKDFNNEADTPDNFQSRRPNTSFCFLDIRSPGLGDTAMYLCATSRAYGGGRGNEQFFGPGTRLTVL.

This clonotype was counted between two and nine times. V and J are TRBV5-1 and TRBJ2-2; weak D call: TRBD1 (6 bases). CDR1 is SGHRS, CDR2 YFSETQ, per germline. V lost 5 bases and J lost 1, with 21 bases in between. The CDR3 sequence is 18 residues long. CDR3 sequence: CASRSDRGTTLNTGELFF. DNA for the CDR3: TGCGCCAGCAGGTCCGACCGAGGGACAACATTGAACACCGGGGAGCTGTTTTTT. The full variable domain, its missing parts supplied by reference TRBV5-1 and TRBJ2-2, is KAGVTQTPRYLIKTRGQQVTLSCSPISGHRSVSWYQQTPGQGLQFLFEYFSETQRNKGNFPGRFSGRQFSNSRSEMNVSTLELGDSALYLCASRSDRGTTLNTGELFFGEGSRLTVL.

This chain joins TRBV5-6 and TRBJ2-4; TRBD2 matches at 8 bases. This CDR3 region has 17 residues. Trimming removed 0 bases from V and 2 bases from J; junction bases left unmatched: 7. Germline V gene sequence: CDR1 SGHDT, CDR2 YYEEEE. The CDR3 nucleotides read TGTGCCAGCAGCTTGGCCGGGGGGGAAATAACCAAAAACATTCAGTACTTC. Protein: CASSLAGGEITKNIQYF.

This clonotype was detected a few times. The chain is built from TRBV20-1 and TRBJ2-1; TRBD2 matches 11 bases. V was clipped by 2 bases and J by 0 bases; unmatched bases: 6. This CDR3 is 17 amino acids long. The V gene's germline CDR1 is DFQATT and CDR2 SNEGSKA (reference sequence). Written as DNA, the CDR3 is TGCAGTGCTAGACAACCTAGCGGGAGGAACTCCTACAATGAGCAGTTCTTC. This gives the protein CSARQPSGRNSYNEQFF.

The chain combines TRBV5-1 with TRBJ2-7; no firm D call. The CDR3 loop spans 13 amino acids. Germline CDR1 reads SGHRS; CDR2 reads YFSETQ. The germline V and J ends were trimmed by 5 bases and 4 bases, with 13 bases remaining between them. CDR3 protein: CASRESFGYEQYF. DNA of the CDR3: TGCGCCAGCAGGGAGTCTTTTGGGTACGAGCAGTACTTC.

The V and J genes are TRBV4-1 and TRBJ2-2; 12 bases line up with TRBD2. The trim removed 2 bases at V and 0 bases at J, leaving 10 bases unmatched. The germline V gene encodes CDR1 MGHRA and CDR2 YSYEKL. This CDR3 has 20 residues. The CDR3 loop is CASSQKARLAGASNTGELFF. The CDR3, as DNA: TGCGCCAGCAGCCAAAAAGCCCGACTAGCGGGAGCGTCGAACACCGGGGAGCTGTTTTTT.

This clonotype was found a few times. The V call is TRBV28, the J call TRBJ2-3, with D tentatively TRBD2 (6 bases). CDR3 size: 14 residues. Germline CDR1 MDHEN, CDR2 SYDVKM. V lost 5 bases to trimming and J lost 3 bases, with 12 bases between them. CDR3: CASSGEEGTDTQYF. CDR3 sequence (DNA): TGTGCCAGCAGTGGAGAGGAGGGAACAGATACGCAGTATTTT.

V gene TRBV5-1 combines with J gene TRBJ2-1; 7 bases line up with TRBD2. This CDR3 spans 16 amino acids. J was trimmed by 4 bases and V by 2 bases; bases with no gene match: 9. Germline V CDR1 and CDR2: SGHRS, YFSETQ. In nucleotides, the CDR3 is TGCGCCAGCAGCTTAACCCTACTAGCGAGTTACAATGAGCAGTTCTTC. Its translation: CASSLTLLASYNEQFF. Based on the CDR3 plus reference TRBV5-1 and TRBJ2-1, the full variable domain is KAGVTQTPRYLIKTRGQQVTLSCSPISGHRSVSWYQQTPGQGLQFLFEYFSETQRNKGNFPGRFSGRQFSNSRSEMNVSTLELGDSALYLCASSLTLLASYNEQFFGPGTRLTVL.

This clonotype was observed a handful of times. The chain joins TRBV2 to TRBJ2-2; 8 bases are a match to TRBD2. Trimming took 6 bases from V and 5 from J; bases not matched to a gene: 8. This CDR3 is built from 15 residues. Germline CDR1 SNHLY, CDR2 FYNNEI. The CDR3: CASRLTGLGTGELFF. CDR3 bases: TGTGCCAGCAGGTTAACGGGACTAGGGACCGGGGAGCTGTTTTTT. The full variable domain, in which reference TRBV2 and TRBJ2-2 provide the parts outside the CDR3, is EPEVTQTPSHQVTQMGQEVILRCVPISNHLYFYWYRQILGQKVEFLVSFYNNEISEKSEIFDDQFSVERPDGSNFTLKIRSTKLEDSAMYFCASRLTGLGTGELFFGEGSRLTVL.

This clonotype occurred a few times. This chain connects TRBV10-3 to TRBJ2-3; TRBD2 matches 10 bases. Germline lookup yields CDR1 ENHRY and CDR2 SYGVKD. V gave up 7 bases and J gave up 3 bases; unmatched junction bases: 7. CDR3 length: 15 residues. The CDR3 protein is CAIKPSGSSTDTQYF. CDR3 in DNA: TGTGCCATCAAACCTAGCGGGAGTAGTACAGATACGCAGTATTTT.

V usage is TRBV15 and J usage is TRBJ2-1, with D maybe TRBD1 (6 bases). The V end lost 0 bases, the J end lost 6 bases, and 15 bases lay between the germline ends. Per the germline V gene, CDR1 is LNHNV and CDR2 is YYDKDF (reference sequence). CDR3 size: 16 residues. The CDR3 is CATSRELAGQSNEQFF. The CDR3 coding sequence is TGTGCCACCAGCAGAGAATTAGCCGGACAGAGCAATGAGCAGTTCTTC.

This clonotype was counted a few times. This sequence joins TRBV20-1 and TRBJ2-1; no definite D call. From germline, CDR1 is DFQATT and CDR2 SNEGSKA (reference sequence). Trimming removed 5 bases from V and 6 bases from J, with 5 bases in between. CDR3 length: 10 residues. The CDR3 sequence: CSAQGNEQFF. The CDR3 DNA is TGCAGTGCTCAAGGCAATGAGCAGTTCTTC.

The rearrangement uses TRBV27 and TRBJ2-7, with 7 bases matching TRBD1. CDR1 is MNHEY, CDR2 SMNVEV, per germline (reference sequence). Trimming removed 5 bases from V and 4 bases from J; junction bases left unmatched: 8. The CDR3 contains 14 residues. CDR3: CASSRTGVWYEQYF. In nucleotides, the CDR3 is TGTGCCAGCAGTCGAACAGGGGTCTGGTACGAGCAGTACTTC.

The CDR3 protein is CATSDSGTYPQEQFF. The CDR3 DNA reads TGTGCCACCAGTGATTCCGGGACCTACCCACAAGAGCAGTTCTTC. This sequence joins TRBV24-1 and TRBJ2-1, with D perhaps matching TRBD1 or TRBD2 (5 bases each). Trimming cost V 2 bases and J 10 bases, with 17 bases left between them. Germline V CDR1 and CDR2: KGHDR, SFDVKD. The CDR3 has 15 amino acids.

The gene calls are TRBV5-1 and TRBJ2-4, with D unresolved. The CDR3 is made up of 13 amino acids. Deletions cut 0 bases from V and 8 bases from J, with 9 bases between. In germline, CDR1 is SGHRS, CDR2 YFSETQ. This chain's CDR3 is CASSLVLEDIQYF. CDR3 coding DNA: TGCGCCAGCAGCTTGGTCCTAGAGGACATTCAGTACTTC.

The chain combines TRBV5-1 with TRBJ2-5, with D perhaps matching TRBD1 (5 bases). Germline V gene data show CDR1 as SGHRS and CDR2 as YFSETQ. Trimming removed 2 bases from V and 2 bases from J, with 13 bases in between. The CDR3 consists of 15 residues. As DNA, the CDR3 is TGCGCCAGCAGCTTCCAGGGTGGGTCTCAAGAGACCCAGTACTTC. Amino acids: CASSFQGGSQETQYF.